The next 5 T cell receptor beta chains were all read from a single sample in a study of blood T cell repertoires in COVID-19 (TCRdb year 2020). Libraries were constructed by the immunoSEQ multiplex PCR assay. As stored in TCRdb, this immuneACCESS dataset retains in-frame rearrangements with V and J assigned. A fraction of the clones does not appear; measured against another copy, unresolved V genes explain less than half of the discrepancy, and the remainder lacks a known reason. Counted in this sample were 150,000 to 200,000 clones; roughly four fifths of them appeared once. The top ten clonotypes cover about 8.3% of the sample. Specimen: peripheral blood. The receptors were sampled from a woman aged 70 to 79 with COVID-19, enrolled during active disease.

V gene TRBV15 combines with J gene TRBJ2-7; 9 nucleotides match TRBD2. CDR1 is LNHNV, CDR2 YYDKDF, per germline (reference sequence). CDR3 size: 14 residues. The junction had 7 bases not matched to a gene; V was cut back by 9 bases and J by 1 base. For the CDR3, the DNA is TGTGCCACGAGAAGGGCGGGAGGGTCCTACGAGCAGTACTTC. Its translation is CATRRAGGSYEQYF. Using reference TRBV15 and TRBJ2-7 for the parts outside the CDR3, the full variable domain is DAMVIQNPRYQVTQFGKPVTLSCSQTLNHNVMYWYQQKSSQAPKLLFHYYDKDFNNEADTPDNFQSRRPNTSFCFLDIRSPGLGDTAMYLCATRRAGGSYEQYFGPGTRLTVT.

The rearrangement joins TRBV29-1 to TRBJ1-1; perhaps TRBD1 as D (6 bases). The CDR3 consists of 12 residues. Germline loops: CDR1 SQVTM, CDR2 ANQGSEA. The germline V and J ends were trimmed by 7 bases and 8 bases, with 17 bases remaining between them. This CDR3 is CSAEGDTYEAFF. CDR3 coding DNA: TGCAGCGCCGAGGGGGATACCTACGAAGCTTTCTTT.

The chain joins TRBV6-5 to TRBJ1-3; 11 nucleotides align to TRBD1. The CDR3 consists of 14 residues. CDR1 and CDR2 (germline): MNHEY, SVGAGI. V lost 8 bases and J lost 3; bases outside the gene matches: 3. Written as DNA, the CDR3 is TGTGCCAGCGGACAGGGGGCAGATGGAAACACCATATATTTT. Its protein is CASGQGADGNTIYF.

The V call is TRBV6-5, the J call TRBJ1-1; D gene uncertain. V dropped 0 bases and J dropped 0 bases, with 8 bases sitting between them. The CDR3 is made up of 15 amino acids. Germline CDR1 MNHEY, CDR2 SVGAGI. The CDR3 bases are TGTGCCAGCAGTTACTCCCGGGTCATGAACACTGAAGCTTTCTTT. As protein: CASSYSRVMNTEAFF.

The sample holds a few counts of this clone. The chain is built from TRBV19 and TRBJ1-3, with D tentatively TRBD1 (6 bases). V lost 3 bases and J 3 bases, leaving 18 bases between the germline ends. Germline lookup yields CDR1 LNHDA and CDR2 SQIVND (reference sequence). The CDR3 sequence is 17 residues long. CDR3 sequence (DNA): TGTGCCAGTAGTATCCTGGCGGGGGCGTCACGTGGAAACACCATATATTTT. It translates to CASSILAGASRGNTIYF.